The sequence of this T cell receptor (beta chain) was determined in a study of blood T cell repertoires in COVID-19. Across the study: Acute and convalescent COVID-19 specimens originated in the United States, Italy and Spain. Sample material is recorded as cDNA or gDNA derived from T cells, B-cell-depleted T cells, or PBMCs.

Trimming took 5 bases from V and 0 from J, leaving 5 bases between them. The CDR3 has 14 amino acids. Germline V CDR1 and CDR2: MNHEY, SMNVEV (reference sequence). In the study's own analysis: Amplification of reference gene primers was used by the study to estimate nucleated cell counts. The data were produced by immunoSEQ multiplex PCR, yet TCRdb's version contains in-frame clones alone and is incomplete. The V and J calls and the clone size are those of that table, but D and trimming were determined from the DNA. The profile shows about 120,000 clones, around 87% of them singletons. The sequence was collected from a man between 70 and 80 years old with active or convalescent COVID-19. The rearrangement links TRBV27 to TRBJ2-6; D not certain. The sequenced sample consisted of peripheral blood. The CDR3 reads CASSSISGANVLTF. For the CDR3, the DNA is TGTGCCAGCAGTAGCATCTCTGGGGCCAACGTCCTGACTTTC.